The clone carrying this T cell receptor beta chain was observed a few times. This specimen belongs to a study of identical twins. Germline-derived CDR1 and CDR2 are LGHDT and YNNKEL (reference sequence). This CDR3 is built from 15 residues. Trimming stripped 1 base from V and 2 bases from J, with 11 bases between. MiXCR, applied by TCRdb to the 5' RACE reads, yields one record per CDR3 protein. The sample lists more than 600,000 distinct CDR3 sequences; 18% were seen once. The same sample was also used in a study of T cells expressing NK-cell markers.

This chain connects TRBV3-1 to TRBJ2-5; D is tentatively TRBD1 or TRBD2 (5 bases each). Sequenced sample: PBMCs. The TCR sequence derives from a woman younger than 35 in good health. The CDR3 DNA sequence: TGTGCCAGCAGCCAAGGAGGGACGGGGCAAGAGACCCAGTACTTC. Translation: CASSQGGTGQETQYF.